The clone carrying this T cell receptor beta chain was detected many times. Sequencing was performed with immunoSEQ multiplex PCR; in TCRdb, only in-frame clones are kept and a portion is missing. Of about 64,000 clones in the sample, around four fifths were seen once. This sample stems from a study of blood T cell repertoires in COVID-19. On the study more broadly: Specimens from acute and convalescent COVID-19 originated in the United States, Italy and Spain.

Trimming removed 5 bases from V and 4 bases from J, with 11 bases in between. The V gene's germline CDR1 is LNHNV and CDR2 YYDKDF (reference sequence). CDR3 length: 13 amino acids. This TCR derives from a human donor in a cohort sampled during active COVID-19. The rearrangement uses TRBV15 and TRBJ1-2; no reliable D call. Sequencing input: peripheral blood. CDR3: CATSLPGSYGYTF. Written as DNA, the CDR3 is TGTGCCACCAGCCTGCCGGGGTCCTATGGCTACACCTTC.